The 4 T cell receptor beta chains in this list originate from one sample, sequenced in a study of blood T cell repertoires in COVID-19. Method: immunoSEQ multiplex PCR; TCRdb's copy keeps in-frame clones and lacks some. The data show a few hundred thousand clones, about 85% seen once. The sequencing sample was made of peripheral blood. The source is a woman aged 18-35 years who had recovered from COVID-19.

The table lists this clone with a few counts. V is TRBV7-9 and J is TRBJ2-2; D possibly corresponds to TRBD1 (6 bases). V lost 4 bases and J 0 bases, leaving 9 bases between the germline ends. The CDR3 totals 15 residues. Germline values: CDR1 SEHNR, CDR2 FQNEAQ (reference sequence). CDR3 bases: TGTGCCAGCAGCTCGACAGGTGCGAACACCGGGGAGCTGTTTTTT. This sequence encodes CASSSTGANTGELFF.

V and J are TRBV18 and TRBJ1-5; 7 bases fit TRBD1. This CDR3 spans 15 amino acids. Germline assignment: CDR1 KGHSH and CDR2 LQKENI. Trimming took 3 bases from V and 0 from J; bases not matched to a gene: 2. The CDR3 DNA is TGTGCCAGCTCACCGGACAGGCGTAGCAATCAGCCCCAGCATTTT. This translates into CASSPDRRSNQPQHF.

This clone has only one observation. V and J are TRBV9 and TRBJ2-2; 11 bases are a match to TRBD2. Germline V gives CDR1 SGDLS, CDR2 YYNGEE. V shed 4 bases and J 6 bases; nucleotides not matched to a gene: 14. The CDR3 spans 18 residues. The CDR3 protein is CASSPRLTSGNRSGELFF. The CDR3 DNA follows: TGTGCCAGCAGCCCCCGTCTGACTAGCGGGAATCGGTCCGGGGAGCTGTTTTTT.

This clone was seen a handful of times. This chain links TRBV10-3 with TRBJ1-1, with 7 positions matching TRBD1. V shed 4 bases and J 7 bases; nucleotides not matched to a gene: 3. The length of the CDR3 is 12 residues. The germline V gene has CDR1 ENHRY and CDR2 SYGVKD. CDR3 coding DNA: TGTGCCATCAGTGCGACAGGGAATGAAGCTTTCTTT. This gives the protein CAISATGNEAFF.